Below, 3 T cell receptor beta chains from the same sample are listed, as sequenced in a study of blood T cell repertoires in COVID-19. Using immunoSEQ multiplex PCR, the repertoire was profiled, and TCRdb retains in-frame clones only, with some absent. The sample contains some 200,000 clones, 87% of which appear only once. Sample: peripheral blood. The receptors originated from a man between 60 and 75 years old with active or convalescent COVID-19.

CDR3 sequence: CASSPRSTSAGGIQYF. CDR3 DNA: TGTGCCAGCTCACCAAGGTCCACCTCTGCCGGGGGCATTCAGTACTTC. The gene calls are TRBV18 and TRBJ2-4; tentative D call: TRBD2 (6 bases). V was pared by 2 bases and J by 9 bases, with 20 bases between. Germline CDR1 is KGHSH and CDR2 is LQKENI. The CDR3 is made up of 16 amino acids.

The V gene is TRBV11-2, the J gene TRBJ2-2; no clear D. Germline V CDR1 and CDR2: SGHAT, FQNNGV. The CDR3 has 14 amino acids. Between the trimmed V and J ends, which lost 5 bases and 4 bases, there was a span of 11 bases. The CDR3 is CASSVGSGTGELFF. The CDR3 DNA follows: TGTGCCAGCAGCGTAGGCTCGGGCACCGGGGAGCTGTTTTTT.

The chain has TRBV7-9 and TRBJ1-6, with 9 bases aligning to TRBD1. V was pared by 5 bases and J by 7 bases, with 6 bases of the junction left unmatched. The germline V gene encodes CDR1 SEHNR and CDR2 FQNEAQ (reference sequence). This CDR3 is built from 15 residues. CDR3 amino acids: CASSPGQGSNSPLHF. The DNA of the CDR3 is TGTGCCAGCAGCCCCGGACAGGGGAGCAATTCACCCCTCCACTTT.